Following are 17 T cell receptor beta chains from one sample sequenced in a study of vaccination and CD4 T cells after COVID-19. The treatment was: 10-day PBMC culture with coronavirus spike peptide pools or control peptides (ViraFEST assay). Antigens for these TCRs are unknown. Oncomine TCR Beta short-read sequencing was applied to DNA from cultured CD4+ T cells. A single record per CDR3 protein comes from TCRdb applying MiXCR to the PCR reads. Of about 15,000 distinct CDR3 sequences in the sample, about 50% were seen once. Sequencing used CD4+ T cells from blood, cultured in vitro. All receptors derive from a human donor who had recovered from COVID-19.

The chain recombines TRBV6-5 with TRBJ2-5; a possible D gene is TRBD1 (6 bases). With 2 bases removed from V and 1 base from J, the gap between germline ends came to 11 bases. The CDR3 spans 15 residues. The germline CDR1 and CDR2 sequences are MNHEY and SVGAGI. CDR3 residues: CASSYRGQFQETQYF. CDR3 coding DNA: TGTGCCAGCAGTTACCGAGGACAGTTCCAAGAGACCCAGTACTTC.

This clonotype was found a few times. This rearrangement joins TRBV6-4 to TRBJ1-5, with D unresolved. V was clipped by 8 bases and J by 2 bases, with 10 bases between them. Germline CDR1 MRHNA, CDR2 SNTAGT. The CDR3 covers 13 residues. For the CDR3, the DNA is TGTGCCAGCGCCCAGGAGGGCAATCAGCCCCAGCATTTT. Protein sequence: CASAQEGNQPQHF.

This chain joins TRBV28 and TRBJ1-5; D is ambiguous. The CDR3 contains 14 residues. Per the germline V gene, CDR1 is MDHEN and CDR2 is SYDVKM. Trimming removed 2 bases from V and 8 bases from J, with 13 bases in between. The CDR3 DNA follows: TGTGCCAGCAGTTTAGAGTCCAGATTAAAGCCCCAGCATTTT. This encodes CASSLESRLKPQHF.

V gene TRBV5-4 combines with J gene TRBJ2-7; tentative D call: TRBD2 (6 bases). The length of the CDR3 is 15 residues. V was pared by 0 bases and J by 2 bases, with 12 bases between. CDR1 and CDR2 (germline): SGHNT, YYREEE (reference sequence). CDR3 nucleotide sequence: TGTGCCAGCAGCTTGGGAAGCGGGCGGCCCTACGAGCAGTACTTC. Its translation: CASSLGSGRPYEQYF.

The table lists this clonotype with a few counts. The chain carries TRBV7-9 and TRBJ2-7; D might be TRBD1 or TRBD2, each matching 7 bases. The CDR3 sequence is 14 residues long. Germline V gene sequence: CDR1 SEHNR, CDR2 FQNEAQ (reference sequence). V lost 1 base and J lost 5, with 12 bases in between. The CDR3 region is CASSLGAGGDEQYF. CDR3 nucleotides: TGTGCCAGCAGCTTAGGTGCAGGGGGGGACGAGCAGTACTTC.

This chain connects TRBV7-9 to TRBJ2-3; TRBD2 aligns across 10 bases. Trimming at V came to 5 bases and at J to 0 bases, leaving 5 bases not matched to a gene. The CDR3 runs to 16 residues. Germline CDR1 SEHNR, CDR2 FQNEAQ (reference sequence). CDR3 in DNA: TGTGCCAGCAGCCGTATGGGACTAGCGAGCACAGATACGCAGTATTTT. Protein sequence: CASSRMGLASTDTQYF. The complete variable domain, with remaining parts taken from reference TRBV7-9 and TRBJ2-3, reads DTGVSQNPRHKITKRGQNVTFRCDPISEHNRLYWYRQTLGQGPEFLTYFQNEAQLEKSRLLSDRFSAERPKGSFSTLEIQRTEQGDSAMYLCASSRMGLASTDTQYFGPGTRLTVL.

V gene TRBV11-3 combines with J gene TRBJ1-2; 12 bases line up with TRBD1. V was pared by 1 base and J by 3 bases, with 9 bases of the junction left unmatched. Germline lookup yields CDR1 SGHNT and CDR2 YENEEA. CDR3 size: 18 residues. Here the CDR3 reads CASSLGGWDRGQDYGYTF. The CDR3 DNA reads TGTGCCAGCAGCTTAGGTGGTTGGGACAGGGGGCAAGACTATGGCTACACCTTC. Full variable domain (missing parts from reference TRBV11-3 and TRBJ1-2): EAGVVQSPRYKIIEKKQPVAFWCNPISGHNTLYWYLQNLGQGPELLIRYENEEAVDDSQLPKDRFSAERLKGVDSTLKIQPAELGDSAVYLCASSLGGWDRGQDYGYTFGSGTRLTVV.

The chain couples TRBV19 to TRBJ2-2, with 7 bases lining up with TRBD2. This CDR3 spans 15 amino acids. V was clipped by 5 bases and J by 1 base; unmatched bases: 4. Germline-derived CDR1 and CDR2 are LNHDA and SQIVND (reference sequence). CDR3: CASSSAGENTGELFF. CDR3 DNA: TGTGCCAGTAGTTCGGCGGGAGAGAACACCGGGGAGCTGTTTTTT.

The genes are TRBV19 and TRBJ1-2; 7 bases agree with TRBD1. This CDR3 is 15 amino acids long. Per germline, CDR1 LNHDA and CDR2 SQIVND (reference sequence). V lost 5 bases and J lost 6; bases outside the gene matches: 12. The CDR3 region is CASSARTGALHGYTF. In nucleotides, the CDR3 is TGTGCCAGTAGTGCCCGGACAGGCGCTCTCCATGGCTACACCTTC.

The rearrangement links TRBV19 to TRBJ1-3, with D perhaps TRBD1 (5 bases). The V and J ends lost 0 bases and 1 base respectively, with 7 bases between them. Per the germline V gene, CDR1 is LNHDA and CDR2 is SQIVND (reference sequence). The CDR3 covers 15 residues. For the CDR3, the DNA is TGTGCCAGTAGTATAGACGGGGGTTCTGGAAACACCATATATTTT. It translates to CASSIDGGSGNTIYF.

The rearrangement uses TRBV9 and TRBJ1-5, with D unclear. V was trimmed by 1 base and J by 0 bases, leaving 8 bases between them. CDR3 size: 15 residues. Germline lookup yields CDR1 SGDLS and CDR2 YYNGEE. CDR3 DNA: TGTGCCAGCAGCGTATCGGGGAATAGCAATCAGCCCCAGCATTTT. Protein: CASSVSGNSNQPQHF.

The chain carries TRBV20-1 and TRBJ1-5; tentatively, D is TRBD1 (6 bases). The CDR3 loop spans 14 amino acids. The germline gives CDR1 DFQATT, CDR2 SNEGSKA (reference sequence). Trimming removed 3 bases at V and 3 bases at J, with 12 bases between. CDR3 loop: CSASGGRINQPQHF. The CDR3 coding sequence is TGCAGTGCTAGTGGGGGGCGCATCAATCAGCCCCAGCATTTT.

The gene calls are TRBV6-1 and TRBJ1-3, with D possibly TRBD1 on 6 matching bases. The CDR3 consists of 18 residues. CDR1 is MNHNS and CDR2 is SASEGT in the germline V gene. V gave up 6 bases and J gave up 0 bases, with 21 bases separating them. DNA for the CDR3: TGTGCCAGCAGCAGGGGTGCGGGGGGAACCTACTCTGGAAACACCATATATTTT. This translates into CASSRGAGGTYSGNTIYF.

The chain links TRBV6-1 to TRBJ1-5; 10 bases fit TRBD1. J lost 3 bases, V lost 6 bases, and 5 bases had no gene match. In germline, CDR1 is MNHNS, CDR2 SASEGT. This CDR3 contains 15 residues. Here the CDR3 DNA reads TGTGCCAGCAGGTCGGGGACAGGGGCCAATCAGCCCCAGCATTTT. Protein product: CASRSGTGANQPQHF.

V gene TRBV20-1 combines with J gene TRBJ1-5, with 11 bases that match TRBD1. V gave up 0 bases and J gave up 4 bases; unmatched junction bases: 11. The germline CDR1 and CDR2 sequences are DFQATT and SNEGSKA (reference sequence). This CDR3 has 18 amino acids. CDR3 sequence (DNA): TGCAGTGCTAGAGACCCGAGGCCTGGGACAGGGGGTAATCAGCCCCAGCATTTT. It specifies CSARDPRPGTGGNQPQHF.

The J gene is TRBJ1-1, the V gene TRBV10-3, with D perhaps matching TRBD1 (5 bases). CDR3 length: 17 residues. V lost 0 bases and J 0 bases, leaving 14 bases between the germline ends. The germline gives CDR1 ENHRY, CDR2 SYGVKD. The CDR3 region is CAISESFGGALNTEAFF. In nucleotides, the CDR3 is TGTGCCATCAGTGAGTCGTTCGGGGGAGCCTTGAACACTGAAGCTTTCTTT.

The J gene is TRBJ2-5, the V gene TRBV5-4, with 9 bases that match TRBD2. The CDR3 length is 16 residues. J was trimmed by 5 bases and V by 4 bases; bases with no gene match: 12. The V gene's germline CDR1 is SGHNT and CDR2 YYREEE (reference sequence). In DNA form, the CDR3 reads TGTGCCAGCAGCCAGGGCGCGGCTAGCGGGACGGAGACCCAGTACTTC. Protein: CASSQGAASGTETQYF.